This T cell receptor (beta chain) was recovered during a study of blood T cell repertoires in COVID-19. For the study at large: The United States, Italy and Spain were the sources of the acute and convalescent COVID-19 samples.

Assay used: immunoSEQ multiplex PCR; TCRdb lists only in-frame clones, some missing. The sample includes some 390,000 clones, approximately 90% seen only once; the top ten take 1.5% to 1.8%. This CDR3 spans 15 amino acids. CDR1 SQVTM and CDR2 ANQGSEA come from the germline V gene. J lost 5 bases, V lost 6 bases, and 9 bases had no gene match. What was sequenced was peripheral blood. The V gene is TRBV29-1, the J gene TRBJ2-2; 10 bases agree with TRBD1. This TCR was recovered from a middle-aged woman with COVID-19, enrolled during active disease. In DNA form, the CDR3 reads TGCAGCGTAGTACCGGGACAGGGGTGGACCGGGGAGCTGTTTTTT. Amino acids: CSVVPGQGWTGELFF.